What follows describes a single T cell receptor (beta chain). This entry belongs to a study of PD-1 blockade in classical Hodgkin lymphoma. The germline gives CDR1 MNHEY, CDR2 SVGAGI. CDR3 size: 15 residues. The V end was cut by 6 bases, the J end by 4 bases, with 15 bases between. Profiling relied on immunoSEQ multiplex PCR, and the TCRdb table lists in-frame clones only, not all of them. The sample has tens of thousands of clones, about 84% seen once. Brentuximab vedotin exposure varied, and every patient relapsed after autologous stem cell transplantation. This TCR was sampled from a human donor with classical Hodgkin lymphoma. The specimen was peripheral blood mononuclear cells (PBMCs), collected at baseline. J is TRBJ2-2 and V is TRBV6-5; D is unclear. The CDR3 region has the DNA TGTGCCAGCAGCTCCCGAGCCGGAGTCACCGGGGAGCTGTTTTTT. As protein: CASSSRAGVTGELFF.